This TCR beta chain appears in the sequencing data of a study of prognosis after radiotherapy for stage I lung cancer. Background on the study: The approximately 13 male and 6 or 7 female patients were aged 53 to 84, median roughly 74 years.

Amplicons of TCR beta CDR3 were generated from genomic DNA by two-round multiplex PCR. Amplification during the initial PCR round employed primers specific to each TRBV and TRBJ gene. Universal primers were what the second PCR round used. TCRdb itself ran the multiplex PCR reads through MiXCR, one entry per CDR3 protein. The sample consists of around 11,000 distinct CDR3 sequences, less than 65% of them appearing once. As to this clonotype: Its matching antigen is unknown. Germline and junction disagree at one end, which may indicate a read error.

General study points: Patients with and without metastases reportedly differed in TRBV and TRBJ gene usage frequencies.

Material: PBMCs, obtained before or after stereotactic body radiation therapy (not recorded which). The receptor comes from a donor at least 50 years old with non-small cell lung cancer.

The CDR3 DNA reads as TGCGACAGCAGCCAAGATGCCCGCTGGGGCTCCTACAATGAGAAGTTCTTC. Its translation is CDSSQDARWGSYNEKFF. The V gene is TRBV4-3, the J gene TRBJ2-1; D might be TRBD1 (5 bases). Germline CDR1 reads LGHNA; CDR2 reads YSLEER. The CDR3 covers 17 residues.